What follows are 15 T cell receptor beta chains derived from one specimen sequenced in a study of immune characteristics of hereditary and idiopathic chronic pancreatitis. This table comes from immunoSEQ multiplex PCR, and its TCRdb copy is limited to in-frame clones, with some not included. The sample contains fewer than 10,000 clones, 70% to 80% of which appear only once. Chronic pancreatitis tissue was collected during total pancreatectomy with islet autotransplantation. Sequenced material: pancreas tissue with idiopathic chronic pancreatitis. These receptors were taken from a human donor with chronic pancreatitis.

This chain connects TRBV13 to TRBJ2-7; 13 bases agree with TRBD2. The germline gives CDR1 PRHDT, CDR2 FYEKMQ (reference sequence). The CDR3 runs 15 residues. V trimming: 4 bases; J trimming: 10 bases; junction bases outside the gene matches: 10. The CDR3 spells CASSSRTSGGPGQYV. The CDR3 DNA sequence: TGTGCCAGCAGCTCCCGGACTAGCGGGGGTCCGGGTCAGTACGTC.

This clone was found a few times. The chain recombines TRBV5-6 with TRBJ2-2, with D possibly being TRBD1 (5 bases). The V gene lost 2 bases and the J gene lost 1 base, with 6 bases spanning the gap. CDR3 size: 14 residues. Germline CDR1 SGHDT, CDR2 YYEEEE. The CDR3 loop reads CASSLDRNTGELFF. Here the CDR3 DNA reads TGTGCCAGCAGCTTAGACAGGAACACCGGGGAGCTGTTTTTT.

The rearrangement uses TRBV19 and TRBJ2-2, with 10 nucleotides matching TRBD2. Trimming at V came to 4 bases and at J to 2 bases, leaving 7 bases not matched to a gene. From germline, CDR1 is LNHDA and CDR2 SQIVND (reference sequence). The CDR3 sequence is 17 residues long. CDR3 in DNA: TGTGCCAGTAGTAGGGAGCGGGGGGGACCTAACACCGGGGAGCTGTTTTTT. This gives the protein CASSRERGGPNTGELFF.

The J gene is TRBJ2-3, the V gene TRBV3-1 (or the pseudogene TRBV3-2), with 11 nucleotides matching TRBD2. Trimming cost V 3 bases and J 6 bases; bases outside gene matches: 8. Germline V gives CDR1 LGHDT, CDR2 YNNKEL (reference sequence). The CDR3 totals 16 residues. For the CDR3, the DNA is TGTGCCAGCAGCCAGCCGGGACTAGCGGCGGTGGATACGCAGTATTTT. Its translation is CASSQPGLAAVDTQYF.

This chain connects TRBV5-1 to TRBJ1-2; D unresolved. Per the germline V gene, CDR1 is SGHRS and CDR2 is YFSETQ. Trimming took off 4 bases at V and 0 bases at J, with 13 bases between the two ends. There are 15 residues in the CDR3. The CDR3 reads CASSPQNLANYGYTF. CDR3 sequence (DNA): TGCGCCAGCAGCCCACAGAACCTAGCTAACTATGGCTACACCTTC.

The gene calls are TRBV6-5 and TRBJ1-4; TRBD1 agrees at 9 bases. Germline V CDR1 and CDR2: MNHEY, SVGAGI. The CDR3 has 16 amino acids. The V gene end was trimmed by 4 bases and the J gene end by 1 base; junction bases not matched to a gene: 4. The CDR3 is CASSFNRGQTNEKLFF. The CDR3 nucleotides read TGTGCCAGCAGTTTCAACAGGGGGCAAACTAATGAAAAACTGTTTTTT.

This clone was found once. This chain connects TRBV6-6 to TRBJ2-2; D is ambiguous. Germline-derived CDR1 and CDR2 are MNHNY and SVGAGI (reference sequence). This CDR3 comprises 15 residues. V was cut by 6 bases and J by 3 bases, with 14 bases left in between. This CDR3 is CASSSGRSDTGELFF. CDR3 nucleotides: TGTGCCAGCAGCTCCGGACGGTCCGACACCGGGGAGCTGTTTTTT.

The V gene is TRBV7-8, the J gene TRBJ2-7; D call uncertain. CDR3 length equals 16 residues. Trimming shortened V by 4 bases and J by 0 bases, and 16 bases separated the two germline ends. Per the germline V gene, CDR1 is SGHVS and CDR2 is FQNEAQ. CDR3 coding DNA: TGTGCCAGCAGCTCGAACCCCGGGCCTTCCTCCTACGAGCAGTACTTC. It encodes CASSSNPGPSSYEQYF.

The chain employs TRBV19 and TRBJ2-2, with D perhaps assigned TRBD1 or TRBD2 (5 bases each). There are 15 residues in the CDR3. Looked up from germline, CDR1 is LNHDA and CDR2 is SQIVND (reference sequence). Trimming took off 5 bases at V and 7 bases at J, with 17 bases between the two ends. The DNA of the CDR3 is TGTGCCAGTAGTTCAACACCGGGACGGCTCGGGGAGCTGTTTTTT. Protein: CASSSTPGRLGELFF.

The DNA for the CDR3 is TGTGCCAGCAGCCTAGAGACCGGGACGATCACTGAAGCTTTCTTT. Its translation is CASSLETGTITEAFF. The J gene is TRBJ1-1, the V gene TRBV7-8; perhaps TRBD1 as D (5 bases). Germline lookup yields CDR1 SGHVS and CDR2 FQNEAQ. This CDR3 comprises 15 residues. The V end lost 5 bases, the J end lost 4 bases, and 17 bases lay between the germline ends.

The rearrangement uses TRBV5-4 and TRBJ2-1; the D is unclear. Trimming left V 1 base short and J 6 bases short, with 20 bases between. The germline V gene has CDR1 SGHNT and CDR2 YYREEE (reference sequence). This CDR3 spans 17 amino acids. CDR3 in amino acids: CASSLYANRAHPNEQFF. For the CDR3, the DNA is TGTGCCAGCAGCTTGTACGCGAACCGGGCACACCCCAATGAGCAGTTCTTC.

This clone came up a few times. The V call is TRBV4-2, the J call TRBJ1-5; no reliable D call. Germline values: CDR1 LGHNA, CDR2 YNFKEQ. CDR3 length equals 16 residues. The V and J ends lost 4 bases and 3 bases respectively, with 16 bases between them. CDR3 sequence reads: CASSRTTDRFNQPQHF. The DNA of the CDR3 is TGTGCCAGCAGCCGGACGACTGACCGGTTCAATCAGCCCCAGCATTTT.

V gene TRBV30 combines with J gene TRBJ2-7; 11 bases align to TRBD1. V lost 5 bases, J lost 6 bases, and 12 bases stayed unmatched. CDR3 length: 15 amino acids. Germline CDR1 and CDR2: GTSNPN and SVGIG (reference sequence). In DNA, the CDR3 is TGTGCCTGGGCGAACGTAGGGACAGGGGGGGCCGAGCAGTACTTC. It is translated as CAWANVGTGGAEQYF.

There are a few counts of this clone. Written as DNA, the CDR3 is TGTGCCAGCAGATCCGGGGAGGGGGCAGATACGCAGTATTTT. Protein product: CASRSGEGADTQYF. The chain couples TRBV6-4 to TRBJ2-3, with D possibly TRBD2 on 7 matching bases. Trimming pared 6 bases from V and 4 bases from J, leaving 14 bases between. The germline gives CDR1 MRHNA, CDR2 SNTAGT. CDR3 length: 14 residues.

CDR3: CASRTDLGTEAFF. The CDR3 coding sequence is TGTGCCAGCAGGACAGACCTGGGCACTGAAGCTTTCTTT. The V and J genes are TRBV4-2 and TRBJ1-1, with D tentatively TRBD1 (5 bases). Trimming shortened V by 6 bases and J by 4 bases, and 12 bases separated the two germline ends. The germline V gene has CDR1 LGHNA and CDR2 YNFKEQ. The CDR3 runs to 13 residues.